These 9 T cell receptor beta chains originate from one sample sequenced in a study of blood T cell repertoires in COVID-19. The protocol was immunoSEQ multiplex PCR, while the TCRdb copy is restricted to in-frame clones and leaves out a portion. The sample includes 85,000 to 100,000 clones, about three quarters of them seen just once. Sequences were obtained from peripheral blood. The source is a man in his fifties who had recovered from COVID-19.

The table lists this clone with a few counts. CDR3 loop: CASSSGLVFYEQYF. The CDR3, as DNA: TGCGCCAGCAGCTCGGGACTAGTGTTCTACGAGCAGTACTTC. J is TRBJ2-7 and V is TRBV5-1; 8 nucleotides match TRBD2. The length of the CDR3 is 14 residues. The germline gives CDR1 SGHRS, CDR2 YFSETQ. With V trimmed by 3 bases and J by 3 bases, 5 bases remained unmatched.

The table lists this clone with many counts. V and J are TRBV7-9 and TRBJ1-4; 7 bases map to TRBD1. V gave up 5 bases and J gave up 7 bases; unmatched junction bases: 4. This CDR3 spans 13 amino acids. Germline V lookup: CDR1 SEHNR, CDR2 FQNEAQ (reference sequence). The DNA of the CDR3 is TGTGCCAGCAGCGGGGGACAGTTTGAAAAACTGTTTTTT. Amino acids: CASSGGQFEKLFF.

The V and J genes are TRBV5-6 and TRBJ2-3, with D perhaps matching TRBD1 (5 bases). Germline CDR1 SGHDT, CDR2 YYEEEE. The V gene lost 0 bases and the J gene lost 3 bases, with 11 bases spanning the gap. The CDR3 sequence is 15 residues long. CDR3 coding DNA: TGTGCCAGCAGCTTGGTTGGGGCAGGGACAGATACGCAGTATTTT. It specifies CASSLVGAGTDTQYF.

The V gene is TRBV11-2, the J gene TRBJ2-5; TRBD2 matches 12 bases. The CDR3 length is 15 residues. V shed 5 bases, J shed 4 bases, and the junction held 5 bases outside the gene matches. Germline lookup yields CDR1 SGHAT and CDR2 FQNNGV. The CDR3 reads CASSPQTSGRETQYF. CDR3 nucleotides: TGTGCCAGCAGCCCTCAGACTAGCGGGAGAGAGACCCAGTACTTC.

V is TRBV10-3 and J is TRBJ1-3; TRBD1 might be the D (5 bases). The CDR3 length is 15 residues. Germline lookup yields CDR1 ENHRY and CDR2 SYGVKD. The germline V and J ends were trimmed by 0 bases and 4 bases, with 10 bases remaining between them. The CDR3 bases are TGTGCCATCAGTGAGTCTGGGGGACTGGGAAACACCATATATTTT. Translated: CAISESGGLGNTIYF.

V is TRBV20-1 and J is TRBJ2-1; TRBD1 might be the D (6 bases). CDR1 and CDR2 from the germline V gene are DFQATT and SNEGSKA (reference sequence). CDR3 length equals 15 residues. Trimming pared 3 bases from V and 9 bases from J, leaving 21 bases between. The CDR3 loop reads CSASTTGYAWGEQFF. As DNA, the CDR3 is TGCAGTGCTAGTACCACAGGGTACGCCTGGGGTGAGCAGTTCTTC.

V gene TRBV5-4 combines with J gene TRBJ1-1; D is unclear. V lost 4 bases and J lost 0, with 19 bases in between. The germline V gene has CDR1 SGHNT and CDR2 YYREEE (reference sequence). This CDR3 contains 17 residues. The CDR3 protein is CASSPGVGRQLNTEAFF. The CDR3 nucleotides read TGTGCCAGCAGCCCAGGAGTAGGGAGGCAATTGAACACTGAAGCTTTCTTT.

The gene calls are TRBV12-3 or TRBV12-4 and TRBJ2-1; D unresolved. V was clipped by 5 bases and J by 2 bases, with 7 bases between them. The CDR3 length is 13 residues. CDR3 in amino acids: CASSPAAYNEQFF. The CDR3 region has the DNA TGTGCCAGCAGTCCTGCGGCCTACAATGAGCAGTTCTTC.

The chain carries TRBV7-2 and TRBJ1-6, with D uncertain. Germline V gives CDR1 SGHTA, CDR2 FQGNSA. The CDR3 runs to 14 residues. V was clipped by 1 base and J by 7 bases, with 8 bases between them. CDR3 in amino acids: CASSLGAGNSPLHF. CDR3 nucleotides: TGTGCCAGCAGCTTAGGGGCGGGCAATTCACCCCTCCACTTT.